This T cell receptor beta chain was observed in a study of blood T cell repertoires in COVID-19. About the study: The origin of the acute and convalescent COVID-19 samples was the United States, Italy and Spain.

In the original analysis: Scientists estimated how many nucleated cells there were by amplifying reference gene primers. Clones were read by immunoSEQ multiplex PCR, and TCRdb kept only the in-frame ones, dropping some. The V and J calls and clone size were taken over from that table, and D and trimming were inferred from the DNA. Here the sample spans about 67,000 clones, about nine tenths being singletons. This CDR3 has 14 residues. Germline lookup yields CDR1 SGHRS and CDR2 YFSETQ. The ends lost 4 bases at V and 5 bases at J; junction bases unmatched: 4. Sequenced input: peripheral blood. The chain couples TRBV5-1 to TRBJ2-5, with 11 nucleotides matching TRBD1. The sequence came from a man between 45 and 60 years old with active COVID-19. The chain's CDR3 is CASSTGQGVETQYF. The CDR3 DNA follows: TGCGCCAGCAGCACGGGACAGGGGGTGGAGACCCAGTACTTC.